The rows below give T cell receptor beta chains drawn from one sample of a study of blood T cell repertoires in COVID-19. The data were produced by immunoSEQ multiplex PCR, yet TCRdb's version contains in-frame clones alone and is incomplete. The sample lists around 100,000 clones; approximately 90% were seen once. The source material was peripheral blood. The receptors come from a man aged 50 to 59 in a cohort sampled during active COVID-19. Each CDR3 is given with its conserved first and last residue. A D gene is named only where the DNA matches it firmly. Rows may omit the clone size; those that give it use once, few, many or a size class.

abundance	d_gene	v_gene	j_gene	CDR3nt	CDR3aa
-	TRBD1	TRBV5-1	TRBJ2-1	TGCGCCAGCAGCTCCGGGACAGGGGTGTTCTTC	CASSSGTGVFF
few	-	TRBV27	TRBJ2-3	TGTGCCAGCAGTCAACAGGTCTTCCCAGATACGCAGTATTTT	CASSQQVFPDTQYF
-	-	TRBV12-3/TRBV12-4	TRBJ1-2	TGTGCCAGCAGTCCAGGGCCTTCCTATGGCTACACCTTC	CASSPGPSYGYTF
-	-	TRBV28	TRBJ1-2	TGTGCCAGCAGTTTATTATCGCAGGGTAATGGCTACACCTTC	CASSLLSQGNGYTF
-	-	TRBV6-2/TRBV6-3	TRBJ1-5	TGTGCCAGCAGTGCCAGGGAGGGCAATCAGCCCCAGCATTTT	CASSAREGNQPQHF
-	TRBD2	TRBV6-5	TRBJ2-1	TGTGCCAGCAGTTACGGATCCCGGGGGGGCTTCAATGAGCAGTTCTTC	CASSYGSRGGFNEQFF
-	TRBD1	TRBV27	TRBJ2-2	TGTGCCAGCAGTTTAGCGGCAGGGGGTTTTGCCGGGGAGCTGTTTTTT	CASSLAAGGFAGELFF
-	-	TRBV6-6	TRBJ2-3	TGTGCCAGCAGTCCGAGACAGCCGGATACGCAGTATTTT	CASSPRQPDTQYF
-	TRBD1	TRBV9	TRBJ1-5	TGTGCCAGCAGCACCGGGACAGGACTTTTTCAGCCCCAGCATTTT	CASSTGTGLFQPQHF
-	TRBD1	TRBV2	TRBJ2-4	TGTGCCAGCAGTGCGGGACAGGGCTACATTCAGTACTTC	CASSAGQGYIQYF
-	TRBD1	TRBV7-3	TRBJ1-1	TGTGCCAGCAGCTTAGAGGGGGCAGAAACTGAAGCTTTCTTT	CASSLEGAETEAFF
-	-	TRBV19	TRBJ1-6	TGTGCCAGTAGTTCCCGGGAGAATAATTCACCCCTCCACTTT	CASSSRENNSPLHF
-	TRBD2	TRBV19	TRBJ2-3	TGTGCCAGTAGTATGCGGCGGGGGGGCCGCACAGATACGCAGTATTTT	CASSMRRGGRTDTQYF
-	-	TRBV11-2	TRBJ2-2	TGTGCCAGCAGCTTAGCGGGCAGGGTGACCGGGGAGCTGTTTTTT	CASSLAGRVTGELFF
-	TRBD1	TRBV19	TRBJ1-1	TGTGCCAGTAGTATGACAGGGTCGCGCACTGAAGCTTTCTTT	CASSMTGSRTEAFF
-	-	TRBV6-5	TRBJ2-5	TGTGCCGTCCTCCCCGGGGGAGAGACCCAGTACTTC	CAVLPGGETQYF
-	TRBD1	TRBV18	TRBJ1-3	TGTGCCAGCTCACGGACAGGGGGCAATGGAAACACCATATATTTT	CASSRTGGNGNTIYF
once	-	TRBV25-1	TRBJ1-2	TGTGCCAGCAGTGATCAGCGGTCGGGAAACTATGGCTACACCTTC	CASSDQRSGNYGYTF
once	-	TRBV19	TRBJ1-3	TGTGCCAGTAGTTTCCAGGTCGGAAACACCATATATTTT	CASSFQVGNTIYF
-	TRBD1	TRBV19	TRBJ1-4	TGTGCCAGTAGGAGGGACAGGGAGAAACTGTTTTTT	CASRRDREKLFF
-	-	TRBV5-1	TRBJ2-2	TGCGCCAGCAGCCGCCGGGAGTCCGGGGGGCCGCTCGGGGAGCTGTTTTTT	CASSRRESGGPLGELFF
-	TRBD1	TRBV18	TRBJ2-2	TGTGCCAGCTCACCACCAAGGATGCAGGGGGCCGGGGCCGGGGAGCTGTTTTTT	CASSPPRMQGAGAGELFF
once	TRBD1	TRBV19	TRBJ1-6	TGTGCCAGCCAACCGGGACAGGGATCTTCACCCCTCCACTTT	CASQPGQGSSPLHF
-	TRBD1	TRBV18	TRBJ1-2	TGTGCCAGCCTCAAAGGACAGGGAACTACCGGCTACACCTTC	CASLKGQGTTGYTF
-	-	TRBV5-1	TRBJ2-3	TGCGCCAGCAGCACGAGGGCAGGGGCCAGCACAGATACGCAGTATTTT	CASSTRAGASTDTQYF
few	TRBD1	TRBV7-9	TRBJ2-2	TGTGCCAGCAGCTTATCCCGGACAGGGGGCGCCGGGGAGCTGTTTTTT	CASSLSRTGGAGELFF
-	-	TRBV19	TRBJ2-1	TGTGCCAGTAGTACTCCGGGGGGCCAGTTATATGAGCAGTTCTTC	CASSTPGGQLYEQFF
-	TRBD1	TRBV7-6	TRBJ1-1	TGTGCCAGCAGCTCAGGACAGGGTCGGCTTATGAACACTGAAGCTTTCTTT	CASSSGQGRLMNTEAFF
once	TRBD1	TRBV5-1	TRBJ2-4	TGCGCCAGCAGCCATACGACAGGGGTTGGCAAAAACATTCAGTACTTC	CASSHTTGVGKNIQYF
-	-	TRBV10-2	TRBJ1-1	TGCGCCAGCGGTTCGTCAGAGAACACTGAAGCTTTCTTT	CASGSSENTEAFF
-	-	TRBV11-2	TRBJ2-6	TGTGCCAGCAGCTTAGGCACAGGGAACTCTGGGGCCAACGTCCTGACTTTC	CASSLGTGNSGANVLTF
-	TRBD2	TRBV7-8	TRBJ2-1	TGTGCCAGCAGCCGCCCGGGACTAGCGGCGAATGAGCAGTTCTTC	CASSRPGLAANEQFF
-	TRBD1	TRBV7-3	TRBJ2-5	TGTGCCAGCAGCTTAATCGGGACAGGCTCTAAGGGGCGCCAAGAGACCCAGTACTTC	CASSLIGTGSKGRQETQYF
-	-	TRBV19	TRBJ2-5	TGTGCCAGTAGTATGTCTAGAAAAGAGACCCAGTACTTC	CASSMSRKETQYF
-	-	TRBV7-3	TRBJ1-1	TGTGCCAGCAGCTTAGACAGGAACACTGAAGCTTTCTTT	CASSLDRNTEAFF
-	TRBD2	TRBV7-2	TRBJ2-3	TGTGCCAGCAGCTTAGTGCGCGGGGGGCTGACAGATACGCAGTATTTT	CASSLVRGGLTDTQYF
-	TRBD1	TRBV19	TRBJ1-2	TGTGCCAGCCACAAGGGGACAGTTGGTCTTGGCTACACCTTC	CASHKGTVGLGYTF
-	-	TRBV5-4	TRBJ2-7	TGTGCCAGCAGCCCGGTTTCTGGGTCGGCGGGGGAGCAGTACTTC	CASSPVSGSAGEQYF
once	-	TRBV7-2	TRBJ2-1	TGTGCCAGCAGACCCACCGGGACTCCAATTGGAGGTGAGCAGTTCTTC	CASRPTGTPIGGEQFF
-	-	TRBV7-2	TRBJ2-7	TGTGCCAGCAGCTTAGTCACGGGGAGCTCCTACGAGCAGTACTTC	CASSLVTGSSYEQYF